Sequencing of this T cell receptor beta chain was carried out in a study of metastatic and nonmetastatic thyroid tumors. About the research overall: Repertoires were compared across blood and tumor or nodule tissue from malignant and benign thyroid patients. Overall study findings and caveats: Within blood and tumor, benign nodules reportedly had significantly lower TCR beta diversity than malignant thyroid tumors did.

Prior to thyroid surgery, none of the patients had received any treatment. Comment on this clone: What it recognizes is unknown.

Authors' processing steps: In papillary thyroid cancer, a distant-metastasis classifier was built using CDR3 differences across clinicopathological groups. MiXCR reprocessed the PCR reads for TCRdb. The V and J calls and clone size come from TCRdb's table, not from the authors' own analysis. The sample carries 30,000 to 45,000 clones, less than 60% recorded once. Per germline, CDR1 SGHTA and CDR2 FQGTGA. This CDR3 is built from 15 residues. V was trimmed by 4 bases and J by 4 bases, leaving 15 bases between them. The receptor was derived from a male donor with papillary thyroid cancer or a benign thyroid nodule (not recorded which). Some clones in this sample may be carry-over from other donors' samples. This rearrangement joins TRBV7-3 to TRBJ2-3, with a possible D match to TRBD2 (5 bases). Sequenced material: tumor tissue. The CDR3 reads CASSSSGNRADTQYF. CDR3 DNA sequence: TGTGCCAGCAGCTCAAGCGGAAATCGGGCAGATACGCAGTATTTT. The full variable domain, with the rest looked up from reference TRBV7-3 and TRBJ2-3, is GAGVSQTPSNKVTEKGKYVELRCDPISGHTALYWYRQSLGQGPEFLIYFQGTGAADDSGLPNDRFFAVRPEGSVSTLKIQRTERGDSAVYLCASSSSGNRADTQYFGPGTRLTVL.